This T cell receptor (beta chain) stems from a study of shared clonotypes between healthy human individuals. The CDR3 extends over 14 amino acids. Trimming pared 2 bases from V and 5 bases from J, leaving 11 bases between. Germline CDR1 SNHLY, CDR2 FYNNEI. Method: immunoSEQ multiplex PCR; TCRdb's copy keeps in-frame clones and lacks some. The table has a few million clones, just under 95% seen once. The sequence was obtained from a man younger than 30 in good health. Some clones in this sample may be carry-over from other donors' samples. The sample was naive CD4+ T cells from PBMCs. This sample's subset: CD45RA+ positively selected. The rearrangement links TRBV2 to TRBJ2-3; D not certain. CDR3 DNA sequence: TGTGCCAGCAGTGAACTTCTCTACTTAGATACGCAGTATTTT. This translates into CASSELLYLDTQYF.